This T cell receptor beta chain was sequenced in a study of blood T cell repertoires in COVID-19. Produced via immunoSEQ multiplex PCR; TCRdb's table is partial and in-frame only. The sample records over 70,000 clones, roughly three quarters being singletons. Specimen: peripheral blood. The receptor was isolated from an elderly woman with acute or convalescent COVID-19.

The CDR3 DNA reads TGTGCCATCAGTGAGCCCTCCCGAGGGAGGGGTGAAAAACTGTTTTTT. It codes for CAISEPSRGRGEKLFF. The rearrangement uses TRBV10-3 and TRBJ1-4, with D tentatively TRBD1 (5 bases). There are 16 residues in the CDR3. CDR1 is ENHRY, CDR2 SYGVKD, per germline. V was cut by 2 bases and J by 7 bases, with 17 bases left in between.